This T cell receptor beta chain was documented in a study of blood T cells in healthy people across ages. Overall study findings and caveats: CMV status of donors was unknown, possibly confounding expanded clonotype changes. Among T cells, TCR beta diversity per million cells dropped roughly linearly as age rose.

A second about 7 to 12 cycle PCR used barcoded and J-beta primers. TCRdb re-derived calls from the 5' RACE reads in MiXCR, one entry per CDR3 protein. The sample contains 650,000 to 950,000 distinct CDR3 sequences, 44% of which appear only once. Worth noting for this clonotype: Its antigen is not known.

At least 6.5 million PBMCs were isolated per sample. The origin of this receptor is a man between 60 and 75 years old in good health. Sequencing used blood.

The CDR3 here is CASSQGDTRSPLHF. As DNA, the CDR3 is TGTGCCAGCAGCCAGGGGGACACCCGATCACCCCTCCACTTT. The chain is built from TRBV13 and TRBJ1-6; 7 bases line up with TRBD1. In germline, CDR1 is PRHDT, CDR2 FYEKMQ (reference sequence). The CDR3 contains 14 residues. The V and J ends lost 5 bases and 10 bases, in that order; junction bases with no gene match: 8.